Listed here is a single T cell receptor (beta chain). This clonotype occurred many times. Its antigen specificity is not known. No much larger clonotype is one base removed from it; base qualities were not supplied. The entry originates in a study of CD8+CD57+ T cells in acquired aplastic anemia listed by TCRdb under 2018. Study-level background: On average, sorted CD4+ and CD8+ cells yielded around 3.5 ug of extracted DNA, with a range of 0.2 to 27.4 ug. Healthy donor samples averaged roughly 9.9 million reads for CD4+ and about 11 million for CD8+ cells.

Here is what the overall study found, with its caveats: Approximately 31 CD8+ CDR3 sequences were found in both patients and controls but appeared to be highly expressed in patients and within the immunodominant clones of the patients. No significant difference in CD8+ Simpson's diversity was found between patients and healthy controls (P=0.060).

Genomic DNA was used as template for profiling of TCR beta VDJ combinations and CDR3 sequences. An Illumina HiSeq 2000 was the platform used for TCR repertoire sequencing. As for the original processing: Repertoires were assessed using TRBV/TRBJ rearrangement plots, CDR3 size and DJ length profiles, and Simpson's diversity index. The most abundant DNA sequence in the deep sequencing data was taken as the immunodominant clone. CDR3 amino acid sequences were screened for sharing across subjects and were compared with published repertoires and the VDJdb database. TCRdb reworked the public reads: Q25 trimming with fastp, MiXCR clone assembly, productive beta chains retained. Rows with a matching CDR3 protein are joined into one entry that keeps the most common DNA and genes. The V and J calls come from TCRdb's annotation, not from the publication. The sample profile shows some 180,000 distinct CDR3 sequences; around half of them were found once. Approximately 2.9% of the sample is taken by the ten largest.

The study deep-sequenced TCR repertoires of sorted CD4+ and CD8+ blood T cells from severe aplastic anemia patients and healthy subjects. Ficoll-Paque density gradient centrifugation was used to isolate peripheral blood mononuclear cells. CD4+ and CD8+ T cells were sorted by FACS or magnetic beads before DNA extraction. The germline V gene (reference sequence) provides CDR1 LNHNV and CDR2 YYDKDF. At the junction V is shortened by 2 bases and J by 5 bases; bases outside the gene matches: 3. CDR3 length: 14 amino acids, cysteine to phenylalanine. CDR3 DNA only is kept here, 42 bases in frame from base 1.

The sequence was obtained from a human donor in good health. This chain joins TRBV15 to TRBJ1-5; a stretch of 7 junction bases matches TRBD1. The sample consisted of sorted CD4+, CD8+, or CD8+CD57+ T cells (not recorded which) from PBMCs. The CDR3 in this case is CATSRWTGDQPQHF. The DNA sequence is TGTGCCACCAGCAGATGGACAGGAGATCAGCCCCAGCATTTT.